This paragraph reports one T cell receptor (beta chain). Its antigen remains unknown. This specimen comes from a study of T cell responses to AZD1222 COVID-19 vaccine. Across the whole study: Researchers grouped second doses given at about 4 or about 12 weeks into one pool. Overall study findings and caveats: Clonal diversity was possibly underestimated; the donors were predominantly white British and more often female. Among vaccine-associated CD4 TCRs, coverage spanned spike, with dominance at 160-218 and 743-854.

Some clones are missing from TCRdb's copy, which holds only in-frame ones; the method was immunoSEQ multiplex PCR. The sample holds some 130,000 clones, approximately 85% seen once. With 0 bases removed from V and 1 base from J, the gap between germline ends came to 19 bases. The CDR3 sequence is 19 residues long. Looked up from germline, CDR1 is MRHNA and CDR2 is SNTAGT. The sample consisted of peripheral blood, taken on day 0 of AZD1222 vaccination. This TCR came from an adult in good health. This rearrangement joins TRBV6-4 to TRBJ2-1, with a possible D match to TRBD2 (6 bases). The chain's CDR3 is CASSDSWTKRPGSYNEQFF. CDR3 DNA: TGTGCCAGCAGTGACTCTTGGACTAAGCGCCCCGGGTCCTACAATGAGCAGTTCTTC.